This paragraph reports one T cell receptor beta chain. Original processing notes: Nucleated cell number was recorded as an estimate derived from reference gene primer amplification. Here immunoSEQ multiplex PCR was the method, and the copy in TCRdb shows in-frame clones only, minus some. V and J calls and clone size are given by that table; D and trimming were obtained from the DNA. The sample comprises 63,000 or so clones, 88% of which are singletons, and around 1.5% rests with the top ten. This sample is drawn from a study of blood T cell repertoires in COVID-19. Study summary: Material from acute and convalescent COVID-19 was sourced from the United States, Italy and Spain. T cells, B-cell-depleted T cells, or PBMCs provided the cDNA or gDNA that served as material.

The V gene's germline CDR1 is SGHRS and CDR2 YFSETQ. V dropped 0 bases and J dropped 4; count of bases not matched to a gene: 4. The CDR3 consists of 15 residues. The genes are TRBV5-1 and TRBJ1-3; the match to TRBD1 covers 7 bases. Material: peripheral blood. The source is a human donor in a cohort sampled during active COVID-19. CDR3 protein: CASSLAGQEGNTIYF. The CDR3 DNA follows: TGCGCCAGCAGCTTGGCCGGACAGGAGGGAAACACCATATATTTT.